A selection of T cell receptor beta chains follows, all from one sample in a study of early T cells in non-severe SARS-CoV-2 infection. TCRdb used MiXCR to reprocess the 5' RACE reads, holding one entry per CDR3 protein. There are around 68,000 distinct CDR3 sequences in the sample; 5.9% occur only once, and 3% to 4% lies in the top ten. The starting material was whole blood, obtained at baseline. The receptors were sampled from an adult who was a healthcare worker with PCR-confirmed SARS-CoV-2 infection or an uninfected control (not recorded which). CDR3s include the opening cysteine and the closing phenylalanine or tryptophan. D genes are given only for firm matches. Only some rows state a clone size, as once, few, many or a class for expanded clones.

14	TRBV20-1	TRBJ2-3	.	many	CSARDMGGRDTQYF	TGCAGTGCTAGAGATATGGGTGGGCGAGATACGCAGTATTTT
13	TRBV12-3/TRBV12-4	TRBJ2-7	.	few	CASSSSGSNEQYF	TGTGCCAGCAGCTCTTCTGGGTCGAACGAGCAGTACTTC
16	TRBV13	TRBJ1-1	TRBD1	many	CASSYLSGTVHTEAFF	TGTGCCAGCAGCTATCTTTCCGGGACAGTGCACACTGAAGCTTTCTTT
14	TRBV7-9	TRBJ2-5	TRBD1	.	CASSASGGRETQYF	TGTGCCAGCAGCGCGTCAGGGGGCAGAGAGACCCAGTACTTC
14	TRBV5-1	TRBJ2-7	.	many	CASSLVGTGYEQYF	TGCGCCAGCAGCTTGGTTGGGACTGGCTACGAGCAGTACTTC
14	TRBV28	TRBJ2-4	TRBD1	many	CASSFTGARNIQYF	TGTGCCAGCAGTTTCACAGGGGCAAGGAACATTCAGTACTTC
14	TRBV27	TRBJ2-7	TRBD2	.	CASSGRVGTYEQYF	TGTGCCAGCAGTGGGAGGGTAGGGACCTACGAGCAGTACTTC
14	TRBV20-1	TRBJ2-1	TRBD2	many	CSARRSGRADEQFF	TGCAGTGCCAGGCGTAGCGGGAGGGCCGATGAGCAGTTCTTC
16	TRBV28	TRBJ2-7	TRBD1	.	CATSLSPGTGSYEQYF	TGTGCCACCAGTCTTAGTCCCGGGACAGGGTCCTACGAGCAGTACTTC
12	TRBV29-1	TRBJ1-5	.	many	CSVGDSVQPQHF	TGCAGCGTTGGGGATTCTGTACAGCCCCAGCATTTT
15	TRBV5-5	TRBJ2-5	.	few	CASSLAARDPGTQYF	TGTGCCAGCAGCTTGGCAGCCAGGGATCCCGGGACCCAGTACTTC
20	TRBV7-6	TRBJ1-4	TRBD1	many	CASSYHDRAKGGPTNEKLFF	TGTGCCAGCAGCTACCACGACAGGGCCAAGGGGGGACCAACTAATGAAAAACTGTTTTTT
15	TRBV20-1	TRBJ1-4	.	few	CSAIISGTNNEKLFF	TGCAGTGCTATAATCTCCGGGACAAATAATGAAAAACTGTTTTTT
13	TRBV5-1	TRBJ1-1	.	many	CASSPTVATEAFF	TGCGCCAGCAGCCCGACGGTTGCCACTGAAGCTTTCTTT
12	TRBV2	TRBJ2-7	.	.	CASRTEGNEQYF	TGTGCCAGCAGGACGGAGGGGAACGAGCAGTACTTC
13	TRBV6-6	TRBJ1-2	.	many	CASRGRTDYGYTF	TGTGCCAGCAGGGGTAGGACGGACTATGGCTACACCTTC
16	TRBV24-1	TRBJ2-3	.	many	CATSDPGTRATDTQYF	TGTGCCACCAGTGATCCCGGGACCCGAGCCACAGATACGCAGTATTTT
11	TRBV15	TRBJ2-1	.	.	CATSTNNEQFF	TGTGCCACCAGCACCAACAATGAGCAGTTCTTC
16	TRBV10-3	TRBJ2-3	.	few	CAISEYGTQSRDTQYF	TGTGCCATCAGTGAGTACGGGACCCAGAGCAGAGATACGCAGTATTTT
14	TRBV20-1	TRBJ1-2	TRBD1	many	CSARSGQGTSGYTF	TGCAGTGCTAGATCCGGACAGGGAACTTCTGGCTACACCTTC
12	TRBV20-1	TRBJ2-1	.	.	CSAQTSGLEQFF	TGCAGTGCTCAGACGTCGGGGCTTGAGCAGTTCTTC
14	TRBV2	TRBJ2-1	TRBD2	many	CASSYPGLVSEQFF	TGTGCCAGCAGTTATCCGGGACTAGTTAGTGAGCAGTTCTTC
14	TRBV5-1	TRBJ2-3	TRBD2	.	CASRVGGSLDTQYF	TGCGCCAGCAGGGTCGGCGGGAGCTTAGATACGCAGTATTTT
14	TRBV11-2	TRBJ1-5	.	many	CASSSLDGNQPQHF	TGTGCCAGCAGCTCCCTGGACGGCAATCAGCCCCAGCATTTT
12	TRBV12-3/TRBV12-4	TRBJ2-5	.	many	CASSPSGETQYF	TGTGCCAGCAGTCCTTCTGGGGAGACCCAGTACTTC
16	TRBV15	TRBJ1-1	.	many	CATSERDRGRIAEAFF	TGTGCCACCAGCGAAAGGGACCGTGGTCGGATCGCTGAAGCTTTCTTT
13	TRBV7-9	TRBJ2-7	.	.	CASSLGPRDEQYF	TGTGCCAGCAGCTTAGGTCCCAGGGACGAGCAGTACTTC
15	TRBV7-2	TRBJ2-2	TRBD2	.	CASSPTSANTGELFF	TGTGCCAGCAGCCCGACTAGCGCGAACACCGGGGAGCTGTTTTTT
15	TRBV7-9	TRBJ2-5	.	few	CASSLAEIIGETQYF	TGTGCCAGCAGCTTAGCCGAAATAATCGGGGAGACCCAGTACTTC
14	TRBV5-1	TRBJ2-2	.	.	CASSPTSWTGELFF	TGCGCCAGCAGCCCGACTAGTTGGACCGGGGAGCTGTTTTTT
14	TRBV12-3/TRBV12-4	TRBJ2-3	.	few	CASSLQLESDTQYF	TGTGCCAGCAGCCTTCAACTCGAATCAGATACGCAGTATTTT
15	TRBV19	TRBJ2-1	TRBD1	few	CASRTLGQGENEQFF	TGTGCCAGTCGAACCCTCGGACAGGGCGAAAATGAGCAGTTCTTC
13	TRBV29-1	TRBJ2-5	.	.	CSVRQFPQETQYF	TGCAGCGTCCGACAGTTTCCGCAAGAGACCCAGTACTTC
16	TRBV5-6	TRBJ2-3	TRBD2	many	CASRWRLAGEEDTQYF	TGTGCCAGCAGGTGGAGACTAGCGGGAGAAGAAGATACGCAGTATTTT
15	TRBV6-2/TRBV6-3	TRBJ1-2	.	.	CASSYMAGLNYGYTF	TGTGCCAGCAGTTACATGGCAGGGCTTAACTATGGCTACACCTTC
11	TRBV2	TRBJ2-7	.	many	CASNMLYEQYF	TGTGCCAGCAACATGCTCTACGAGCAGTACTTC
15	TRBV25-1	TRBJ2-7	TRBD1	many	CASQQPGGLGHEQYF	TGTGCCAGCCAGCAGCCAGGGGGCCTTGGCCACGAGCAGTACTTC
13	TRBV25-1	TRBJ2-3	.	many	CASSEGAADTQYF	TGTGCCAGCAGTGAGGGGGCCGCAGATACGCAGTATTTT
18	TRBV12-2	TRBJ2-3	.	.	CASRQKDGSGRNEDTQYF	TGTGCAAGTCGCCAAAAAGATGGTAGCGGGAGGAATGAAGATACGCAGTATTTT
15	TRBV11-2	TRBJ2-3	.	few	CASFGGAARVDTQYF	TGTGCCAGCTTTGGGGGGGCCGCGCGGGTAGATACGCAGTATTTT
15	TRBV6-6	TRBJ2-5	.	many	CATSPGPILQETQYF	TGTGCCACCTCCCCGGGACCTATACTCCAAGAGACCCAGTACTTC
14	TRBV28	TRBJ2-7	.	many	CASRHRERSDEQYF	TGTGCCAGCAGGCACCGGGAGAGGTCCGACGAGCAGTACTTC
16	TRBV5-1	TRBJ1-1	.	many	CASSSEGPHMNTEAFF	TGCGCCAGCAGTTCGGAGGGGCCACATATGAACACTGAAGCTTTCTTT
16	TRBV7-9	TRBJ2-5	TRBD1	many	CASSREQGSRQETQYF	TGTGCCAGCAGTCGCGAACAGGGGAGTCGACAAGAGACCCAGTACTTC
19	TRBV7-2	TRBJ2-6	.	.	CASSLDPGPSASGANVLTF	TGTGCCAGCAGCTTAGATCCGGGACCTTCCGCCTCTGGGGCCAACGTCCTGACTTTC
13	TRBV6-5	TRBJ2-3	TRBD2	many	CASSGRGTDTQYF	TGTGCCAGTAGCGGGAGGGGCACAGATACGCAGTATTTT
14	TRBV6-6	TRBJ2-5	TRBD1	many	CASSYWTGEETQYF	TGTGCCAGCAGTTACTGGACAGGGGAAGAGACCCAGTACTTC
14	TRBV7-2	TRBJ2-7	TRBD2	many	CASSSVAGSYEQYF	TGTGCCAGCAGCTCCGTAGCGGGGTCCTACGAGCAGTACTTC
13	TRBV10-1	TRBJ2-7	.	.	CASKEAGTDEQYF	TGCGCCAGCAAGGAAGCAGGGACCGACGAGCAGTACTTC
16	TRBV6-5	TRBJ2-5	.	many	CASSYNWATLGETQYF	TGTGCCAGCAGTTACAATTGGGCTACCCTCGGGGAGACCCAGTACTTC
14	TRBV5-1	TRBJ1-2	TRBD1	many	CASSLVWTGAGYTF	TGCGCCAGCAGCTTGGTTTGGACAGGGGCTGGCTACACCTTC
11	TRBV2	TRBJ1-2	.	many	CASSEGNGYTF	TGTGCCAGCAGTGAGGGTAATGGCTACACCTTC
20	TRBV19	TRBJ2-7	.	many	CASSTAPRFGQSESTYEQYF	TGTGCCAGTAGTACGGCACCCCGATTTGGACAGTCGGAATCTACCTACGAGCAGTACTTC